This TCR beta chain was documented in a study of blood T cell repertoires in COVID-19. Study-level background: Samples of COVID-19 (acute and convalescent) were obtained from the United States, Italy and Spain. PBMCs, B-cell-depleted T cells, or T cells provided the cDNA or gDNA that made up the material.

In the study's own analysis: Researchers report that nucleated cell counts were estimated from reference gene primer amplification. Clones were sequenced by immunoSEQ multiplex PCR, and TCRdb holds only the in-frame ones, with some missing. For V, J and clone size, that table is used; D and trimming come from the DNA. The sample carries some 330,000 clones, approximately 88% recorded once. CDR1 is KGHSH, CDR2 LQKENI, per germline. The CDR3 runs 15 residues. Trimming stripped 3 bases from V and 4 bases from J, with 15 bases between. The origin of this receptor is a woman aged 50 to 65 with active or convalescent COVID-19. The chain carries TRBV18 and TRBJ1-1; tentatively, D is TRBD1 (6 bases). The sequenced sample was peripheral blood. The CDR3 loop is CASSPSTGWSTEAFF. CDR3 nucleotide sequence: TGTGCCAGCTCACCCAGTACAGGGTGGAGCACTGAAGCTTTCTTT.